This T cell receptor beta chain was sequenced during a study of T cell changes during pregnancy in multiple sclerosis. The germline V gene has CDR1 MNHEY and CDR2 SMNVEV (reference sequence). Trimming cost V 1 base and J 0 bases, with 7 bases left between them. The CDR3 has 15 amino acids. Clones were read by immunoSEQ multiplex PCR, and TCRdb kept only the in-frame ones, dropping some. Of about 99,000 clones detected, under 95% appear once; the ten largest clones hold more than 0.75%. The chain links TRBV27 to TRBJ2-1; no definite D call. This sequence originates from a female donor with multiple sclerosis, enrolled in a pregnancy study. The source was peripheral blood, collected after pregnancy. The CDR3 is CASSLLKSSYNEQFF. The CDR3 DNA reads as TGTGCCAGCAGTTTATTAAAGAGCTCCTACAATGAGCAGTTCTTC.